A single sample is the source of the 21 T cell receptor beta chains below, sequenced in a study of cytomegalovirus exposure and HLA in healthy donors. 60 Vbeta and 13 Jbeta primers were used in PCR. Here immunoSEQ multiplex PCR was the method, and the copy in TCRdb shows in-frame clones only, minus some. The repertoire holds fewer than 150,000 clones, around 82% seen once, with about 1.3% in the top ten. Specimen: PBMCs. These receptors were collected from a man in his fifties or sixties in good health and CMV-seronegative.

V and J are TRBV27 and TRBJ2-3; possibly TRBD2 for D (6 bases). CDR3 length equals 14 residues. V was shortened by 3 bases and J by 14 bases, with 21 bases between the two germline ends. Germline lookup yields CDR1 MNHEY and CDR2 SMNVEV (reference sequence). The DNA for the CDR3 is TGTGCCAGCAGTTTCCGGGACTCGTACCGTTCACGGTATTTT. Its protein product is CASSFRDSYRSRYF.

The J gene is TRBJ1-2, the V gene TRBV19; the match to TRBD1 covers 7 bases. The CDR3 consists of 15 residues. V lost 7 bases, J lost 0 bases, and 8 bases stayed unmatched. Germline CDR1 is LNHDA and CDR2 is SQIVND (reference sequence). The CDR3 sequence: CASTPGDSSNYGYTF. The DNA for the CDR3 is TGTGCCAGTACCCCGGGGGACAGTTCTAACTATGGCTACACCTTC.

The gene calls are TRBV5-1 and TRBJ2-5; D may be TRBD2 (5 bases). There are 15 residues in the CDR3. Trimming cost V 3 bases and J 5 bases, with 17 bases left between them. Germline V lookup: CDR1 SGHRS, CDR2 YFSETQ. The CDR3 sequence: CASSSRGSGGETQYF. CDR3 DNA sequence: TGCGCCAGCAGCTCCCGCGGGTCGGGTGGGGAGACCCAGTACTTC.

The rearrangement uses TRBV13 and TRBJ2-7; TRBD1 is a possible D gene (6 bases). V was pared by 5 bases and J by 7 bases, with 12 bases between. Germline values: CDR1 PRHDT, CDR2 FYEKMQ (reference sequence). The CDR3 spans 12 residues. CDR3 DNA: TGTGCCAGCAGCCACAGGGCGCGGGAGCAGTACTTC. Translating it yields CASSHRAREQYF.

The chain combines TRBV19 with TRBJ2-1; 8 bases are shared with TRBD2. Trimming removed 3 bases from V and 7 bases from J; junction bases left unmatched: 8. This CDR3 is built from 15 residues. Germline V gene sequence: CDR1 LNHDA, CDR2 SQIVND (reference sequence). The CDR3 DNA reads as TGTGCCAGTAGTATGTCGGCGGGAGGTAGGAATGAGCAGTTCTTC. Its translation is CASSMSAGGRNEQFF.

V usage is TRBV6-5 and J usage is TRBJ2-7; 8 positions agree with TRBD1. Trimming took 2 bases from V and 2 from J; bases not matched to a gene: 5. The CDR3 runs to 15 residues. From germline, CDR1 is MNHEY and CDR2 SVGAGI. CDR3: CASSYTYRGAYEQYF. Here the CDR3 DNA reads TGTGCCAGCAGTTACACCTACAGGGGGGCCTACGAGCAGTACTTC.

The chain has TRBV11-2 and TRBJ2-2; a possible D gene is TRBD1 (6 bases). Germline V gene lookup returns CDR1 SGHAT and CDR2 FQNNGV. The CDR3 has 17 amino acids. V was shortened by 4 bases and J by 0 bases, with 15 bases between the two germline ends. The CDR3 sequence is CASSYGQSYANTGELFF. Here the CDR3 DNA reads TGTGCCAGCAGCTATGGACAGTCTTACGCGAACACCGGGGAGCTGTTTTTT.

The rearrangement uses TRBV25-1 and TRBJ2-1, with 7 bases identical to TRBD1. This CDR3 is 14 amino acids long. Germline-derived CDR1 and CDR2 are MGHDK and SYGVNS. V lost 4 bases to trimming and J lost 4 bases; unmatched junction nucleotides: 4. Here the CDR3 reads CASSVDRVYNEQFF. For the CDR3, the DNA is TGTGCCAGCAGTGTCGACAGGGTGTACAATGAGCAGTTCTTC.

The chain combines TRBV5-4 with TRBJ2-7; 9 bases are a match to TRBD1. Germline loops: CDR1 SGHNT, CDR2 YYREEE (reference sequence). The CDR3 contains 15 residues. V lost 4 bases and J lost 7; bases outside the gene matches: 12. The CDR3 DNA follows: TGTGCCAGCAGCCTCCCTGGACAGGGGATTTGGGAGCAGTACTTC. Amino acids: CASSLPGQGIWEQYF. Full variable domain (rest looked up from reference TRBV5-4 and TRBJ2-7): ETGVTQSPTHLIKTRGQQVTLRCSSQSGHNTVSWYQQALGQGPQFIFQYYREEENGRGNFPPRFSGLQFPNYSSELNVNALELDDSALYLCASSLPGQGIWEQYFGPGTRLTVT.

The genes are TRBV6-5 and TRBJ1-1; perhaps TRBD1 as D (5 bases). The V end lost 7 bases, the J end lost 1 base, and 13 bases lay between the germline ends. Germline CDR1 reads MNHEY; CDR2 reads SVGAGI. The CDR3 totals 14 residues. The DNA for the CDR3 is TGTGCCAGCATTTCCCTGGACAAGAACACTGAAGCTTTCTTT. Its translation is CASISLDKNTEAFF.

A few counts support this clone. This rearrangement joins TRBV7-2 to TRBJ2-7; 8 bases align to TRBD1. J was trimmed by 3 bases and V by 4 bases; bases with no gene match: 2. The CDR3 consists of 13 residues. Per germline, CDR1 SGHTA and CDR2 FQGNSA. Here the CDR3 reads CASSSDRGYEQYF. CDR3 sequence (DNA): TGTGCCAGCAGCTCCGACAGGGGCTACGAGCAGTACTTC.

The CDR3 sequence is CASSLGSVAGRNEQFF. The CDR3 DNA reads as TGTGCCAGCAGCTTAGGCTCCGTCGCGGGTCGGAATGAGCAGTTCTTC. The V and J genes are TRBV11-3 and TRBJ2-1, with TRBD2 as a possible D gene (5 bases). The CDR3 has 16 residues. The ends were cut back, 1 base at V and 7 bases at J, with 17 bases in the middle. From germline, CDR1 is SGHNT and CDR2 YENEEA.

This chain connects TRBV4-1 to TRBJ1-6, with TRBD1 as a possible D gene (5 bases). The V end was cut by 1 base, the J end by 7 bases, with 14 bases between. The CDR3 totals 16 residues. Germline V lookup: CDR1 MGHRA, CDR2 YSYEKL. The CDR3 spells CASSQAQGLANSPLHF. In DNA, the CDR3 is TGCGCCAGCAGCCAAGCCCAGGGACTTGCCAATTCACCCCTCCACTTT.

The chain combines TRBV5-4 with TRBJ2-3, with D perhaps matching TRBD1 (5 bases). Germline V CDR1 and CDR2: SGHNT, YYREEE (reference sequence). The CDR3 is 16 residues long. Trimming stripped 1 base from V and 1 base from J, with 13 bases between. In nucleotides, the CDR3 is TGTGCCAGCAGCTTGAAATTAGGGGCGGGCACAGATACGCAGTATTTT. The encoded protein is CASSLKLGAGTDTQYF.

In its sample, this clone was seen once. The J gene is TRBJ2-5, the V gene TRBV28, with D perhaps matching TRBD1 (6 bases). Deletions cut 6 bases from V and 5 bases from J, with 13 bases between. This CDR3 is 13 amino acids long. CDR1 and CDR2 from the germline V gene are MDHEN and SYDVKM. The CDR3 sequence is CASSKTGLETQYF. In DNA, the CDR3 is TGTGCCAGCAGCAAAACAGGGCTCGAGACCCAGTACTTC.

V and J are TRBV18 and TRBJ2-3, with TRBD2 matching 10 bases. With 5 bases clipped from V and 1 base from J, the junction kept 3 bases outside the gene matches. The CDR3 is 15 amino acids. Germline CDR1 KGHSH, CDR2 LQKENI. The chain's CDR3 is CASSDGTSGTDTQYF. In DNA, the CDR3 is TGTGCCAGCTCAGACGGGACTAGCGGCACAGATACGCAGTATTTT.

In regard to this clone: Other DNA sequences of this sample code for an identical CDR3. For the CDR3, the DNA is TGTGCCAGTAGTGTATGGAAAGGGACTAGTTCCCACGAGCAGTACTTC. It yields the protein CASSVWKGTSSHEQYF. The chain uses TRBV19 and TRBJ2-7; 8 bases line up with TRBD2. CDR3 length equals 16 residues. Losses at the gene ends were 5 bases for V and 5 bases for J; bases not matched to a gene: 14. CDR1 and CDR2 from the germline V gene are LNHDA and SQIVND (reference sequence).

The chain is built from TRBV4-3 and TRBJ2-7; D ambiguous. The CDR3 runs to 15 residues. Trimming removed 0 bases at V and 6 bases at J, with 15 bases between. CDR1 is LGHNA, CDR2 YSLEER, per germline. CDR3 sequence reads: CASSQDLLAGSEQYF. For the CDR3, the DNA is TGCGCCAGCAGCCAAGATCTGCTTGCCGGGTCCGAGCAGTACTTC.

A few counts support this clone. This chain joins TRBV6-6 and TRBJ2-3, with D maybe TRBD2 (6 bases). Germline V gene lookup returns CDR1 MNHNY and CDR2 SVGAGI (reference sequence). With 3 bases removed from V and 6 bases from J, the gap between germline ends came to 16 bases. CDR3 length: 15 residues. The CDR3 loop reads CASSYHGGREDTQYF. The CDR3 DNA sequence: TGTGCCAGCAGTTATCATGGGGGACGGGAGGATACGCAGTATTTT.

This clone was seen just once. This chain joins TRBV28 and TRBJ2-7; 9 nucleotides match TRBD2. Looked up from germline, CDR1 is MDHEN and CDR2 is SYDVKM. Trimming at V came to 0 bases and at J to 9 bases, leaving 12 bases not matched to a gene. The CDR3 length is 16 residues. The CDR3 loop reads CASSLWASGDVRRQYF. The CDR3 DNA reads as TGTGCCAGCAGTTTATGGGCTAGCGGGGACGTACGACGGCAGTACTTC.

The chain is built from TRBV27 and TRBJ2-7, with TRBD1 as a possible D gene (6 bases). The length of the CDR3 is 14 residues. V lost 5 bases to trimming and J lost 6 bases, with 17 bases between them. The germline V gene encodes CDR1 MNHEY and CDR2 SMNVEV (reference sequence). This CDR3 is CASSPGQLRSEQYF. DNA for the CDR3: TGTGCCAGCAGTCCCGGACAGCTGAGAAGCGAGCAGTACTTC.